Listed below are T cell receptor beta chains from one sample, sequenced in a study of blood T cell repertoires in COVID-19. TCRdb keeps only in-frame clones here, not all; method: immunoSEQ multiplex PCR. In the table there are 150,000 or so clones, about 86% of which are singletons. Sequenced sample: PBMCs or T cells enriched from blood (not recorded which). Receptors originate from a woman between 45 and 60 years old in a cohort exposed to, infected with or recovered from COVID-19 (not recorded which). Each CDR3 is given with its conserved first and last residue. The order of the fields is V gene, D gene, clone size, J gene, CDR3 DNA, CDR3 protein. The D gene is left open where the match is weak. Not all rows give a size; the values are once, few, many and, for expanded clones, a class.

V: TRBV12-5
D: .
size: .
J: TRBJ2-2
DNA: TGTGCTAGTGGAACGGGGGTCACCGGGGAGCTGTTTTTT
CDR3: CASGTGVTGELFF

V: TRBV6-1
D: .
size: .
J: TRBJ1-5
DNA: TGTGCCAGCAGTGATCTCCTCCGGGGGCCCCAGCATTTT
CDR3: CASSDLLRGPQHF

V: TRBV14
D: .
size: .
J: TRBJ2-6
DNA: TGTGCCAGCAGCCAAGTGTTATCTGGGGCCAACGTCCTGACTTTC
CDR3: CASSQVLSGANVLTF

V: TRBV6-6
D: .
size: .
J: TRBJ2-7
DNA: TGTGCCAGCAGTTATGGGACACACCGCTCCTACGAGCAGTACTTC
CDR3: CASSYGTHRSYEQYF

V: TRBV7-9
D: TRBD2
size: .
J: TRBJ2-1
DNA: TGTGCCAGCAGCTTTATCCTAGCGGGAGGCCCAATCGGAAATGAGCAGTTCTTC
CDR3: CASSFILAGGPIGNEQFF

V: TRBV27
D: TRBD1
size: .
J: TRBJ2-3
DNA: TGTGCCAGCAGTTACAGGGGGCTTAGAGATACGCAGTATTTT
CDR3: CASSYRGLRDTQYF

V: TRBV4-1
D: .
size: few
J: TRBJ1-6
DNA: TGCGCCAGCAGCCAAGATCTAGGCGGAAGGGGTCCGTCACCCCTCCACTTT
CDR3: CASSQDLGGRGPSPLHF

V: TRBV5-8
D: TRBD2
size: .
J: TRBJ2-3
DNA: TGTGCCAGCCTTAGGACTAGAAGCACAGATACGCAGTATTTT
CDR3: CASLRTRSTDTQYF

V: TRBV28
D: .
size: once
J: TRBJ1-5
DNA: TGTGCCAGCAGTTTATACAGGGAGGGGGTGAGCAATCAGCCCCAGCATTTT
CDR3: CASSLYREGVSNQPQHF

V: TRBV5-3
D: .
size: .
J: TRBJ1-2
DNA: TGTGCCAGAAGCTTGTTCCGACACAGTACTAACTATGGCTACACCTTC
CDR3: CARSLFRHSTNYGYTF

V: TRBV3-1/TRBV3-2
D: .
size: once
J: TRBJ1-6
DNA: TGTGCCAGCAGCCAAGATAAGCGGATACCCCTCCACTTT
CDR3: CASSQDKRIPLHF